Listed below are T cell receptor beta chains from one sample, sequenced in a study of Graves' ophthalmopathy and Graves' hyperthyroidism. TCRdb re-analysed the multiplex PCR reads in MiXCR, keeping a single row per CDR3 protein. The sample lists over 650,000 distinct CDR3 sequences, more than 40% occurring once. The sequenced material came from peripheral blood. These receptors all come from an adult man with Graves' ophthalmopathy. Each CDR3 is given with its conserved first and last residue. Each record gives: J gene, V gene, D gene, clone size, CDR3 DNA, CDR3 protein. A D gene is named only where the DNA matches it firmly. Rows give clone size only sometimes, using once, few, many, or a class for an expanded clone.

TRBJ2-2,TRBV12-3/TRBV12-4,-,many,TGTGCCAGCCGTTTAAGAGACAACACCGGGGAGCTGTTTTTT,CASRLRDNTGELFF
TRBJ2-2,TRBV2,TRBD2,many,TGTGCCAGCCAGCGGGGGACGAACACCGGGGAGCTGTTTTTT,CASQRGTNTGELFF
TRBJ2-5,TRBV5-1,TRBD2,many,TGCGCCAGCAGCGGGACTAGCGGGAGTGAGACCCAGTACTTC,CASSGTSGSETQYF
TRBJ2-7,TRBV10-3,-,-,TGTGCCATCAGTGAACCCGAGAGACAGGCAATACCCTACGAGCAGTACTTC,CAISEPERQAIPYEQYF
TRBJ2-5,TRBV11-2,TRBD1,many,TGTGCCAGCAACAAATTGACAGGGAGAATTGTGGAGACCCAGTACTTC,CASNKLTGRIVETQYF
TRBJ2-7,TRBV25-1,TRBD1,many,TGTGCCAGCAGTGGGGGACAGACCTACGAGCAGTACTTC,CASSGGQTYEQYF
TRBJ2-5,TRBV7-9,-,-,TGTGCCAGCAGCGGGAATTTAGGGGGGATCCAAGAGACCCAGTACTTC,CASSGNLGGIQETQYF
TRBJ1-4,TRBV29-1,-,once,TGCAGCGTTGGAGGGAACTACGAGGAAGAAAAACTGTTTTTT,CSVGGNYEEEKLFF
TRBJ1-1,TRBV11-1,-,few,TGTGCCAGTGACCGGGGGTACAACACTGAAGCTTTCTTT,CASDRGYNTEAFF
TRBJ2-5,TRBV7-2,TRBD2,many,TGTGCCAGCAGTTCTACGGGACTAGCTCCCAGTGAGACCCAGTACTTC,CASSSTGLAPSETQYF
TRBJ2-7,TRBV7-8,-,-,TGTGCCGGCAGCTTAGGGCAGGCCTACGAGCAGTACTTC,CAGSLGQAYEQYF
TRBJ1-2,TRBV5-5,-,-,TGTGCCAGCAGCTTGAATGGAGACCTCTATGGCTACACCTTC,CASSLNGDLYGYTF
TRBJ1-1,TRBV2,-,-,TGTGCCAGCTTGGTAGGGACGAACACTGAAGCTTTCTTT,CASLVGTNTEAFF
TRBJ1-1,TRBV7-9,TRBD1,-,TGTGCCAGCAGCTCCCGGACAGGGGAAAGCACTGAAGCTTTCTTT,CASSSRTGESTEAFF
TRBJ2-7,TRBV10-3,-,-,TGTGCCAGCAGTTATCCGGGGCCCTGGAACGAGCAGTACTTC,CASSYPGPWNEQYF
TRBJ1-4,TRBV11-2,-,many,TGTGCCAGCAGCTATGCGGTCTACACTAATGAAAAACTGTTTTTT,CASSYAVYTNEKLFF
TRBJ2-7,TRBV6-5,-,-,TGTGCCAGCCCCCTCCGAATTGGAGCCTACGAGCAGTACTTC,CASPLRIGAYEQYF
TRBJ1-3,TRBV7-9,-,many,TGTGCCTCACAGTTGGGATCTGGAAACACCATATATTTT,CASQLGSGNTIYF
TRBJ1-1,TRBV29-1,TRBD1,many,TGCAGCGTTGCCCCGGGACAGGGAATTACTGAAGCTTTCTTT,CSVAPGQGITEAFF
TRBJ1-2,TRBV12-3/TRBV12-4,-,few,TGTGCCAGCAGGTCGGTAGGTGGCTACACCTTC,CASRSVGGYTF
TRBJ2-2,TRBV9,-,many,TGTGCCAGCAGCAGTCACACCGGGGAGCTGTTTTTT,CASSSHTGELFF
TRBJ2-7,TRBV12-3/TRBV12-4,TRBD2,-,TGTGCCAGCAGTCAGACTAGCGGGAAGCACGAGCAGTACTTC,CASSQTSGKHEQYF
TRBJ1-3,TRBV20-1,-,-,TGCAGTGCCCTAGGGGGGCTAGGTGGAAACACCATATATTTT,CSALGGLGGNTIYF
TRBJ1-6,TRBV12-3/TRBV12-4,-,many,TGTGCCAGCAGTTTACGGGGCTCGGTTTCACCCCTCCACTTT,CASSLRGSVSPLHF
TRBJ1-2,TRBV7-2,TRBD1,many,TGTGCCAGCAGCCTCTGGACAGGTCTGGGCGGCTACACCTTC,CASSLWTGLGGYTF
TRBJ2-7,TRBV3-1,-,few,TGTGCCAGCAGCCAAGAGGTTGGGGTCGACGAGCAGTACTTC,CASSQEVGVDEQYF
TRBJ1-5,TRBV7-8,-,-,TGCGCCAGCAGCCAAGTCTTCTTTCAGCCCCAGCATTTT,CASSQVFFQPQHF
TRBJ1-4,TRBV5-1,-,many,TGCGCCAGCAGCTTGGAAGAGTCAACTAATGAAAAACTGTTTTTT,CASSLEESTNEKLFF
TRBJ2-5,TRBV4-2,TRBD1,few,TGTGCCAGCAGCCAGAACAGGGGTATACAAGAGACCCAGTACTTC,CASSQNRGIQETQYF
TRBJ1-6,TRBV29-1,TRBD1,many,TGCAGCGTTCGACAGGGAAGGGATTCACCCCTCCACTTT,CSVRQGRDSPLHF